The 30 T cell receptor beta chains in this list originate from one sample, sequenced in a study of graft-versus-host responses after intestinal transplantation. The method was immunoSEQ multiplex PCR; TCRdb's version includes in-frame clones alone and lacks a portion of them. The data contain some 81,000 clones, approximately 91% of them seen just once; the ten biggest clones take up approximately 0.34%. These receptors lack a known antigen. This specimen was unstimulated CD4+ T cells sorted from spleen or lymph node cells, taken before intestinal transplant. The receptors shown here come from a human donor who received an intestinal transplant.

The V gene is TRBV6-1, the J gene TRBJ2-7; D is perhaps TRBD1 (9 bases). The V end was cut by 5 bases, the J end by 3 bases, with 17 bases between. The CDR3 is 15 residues long. CDR1 is MNHNS and CDR2 is SASEGT in the germline V gene. The CDR3 is CASSRGGTGIYEQYF. CDR3 coding DNA: TGTGCCAGCAGTCGCGGGGGGACAGGGATCTACGAGCAGTACTTC.

V is TRBV10-2 and J is TRBJ2-7; 7 bases agree with TRBD2. The CDR3 is 16 residues long. After removal of 0 bases from V and 4 bases from J, the junction contained 9 bases not matched to a gene. In germline, CDR1 is WSHSY, CDR2 SAAADI. CDR3 in DNA: TGCGCCAGCAGTGAGTCGGGAGGGCTAGCCTTATACGAGCAGTACTTC. Translation: CASSESGGLALYEQYF.

The V and J genes are TRBV5-1 and TRBJ2-2; weak D call: TRBD1 (5 bases). This CDR3 spans 15 amino acids. Germline CDR1 is SGHRS and CDR2 is YFSETQ. Trimming pared 3 bases from V and 0 bases from J, leaving 9 bases between. The CDR3 protein is CASSSGHPNTGELFF. The CDR3 DNA reads as TGCGCCAGCAGCTCCGGACACCCGAACACCGGGGAGCTGTTTTTT.

The chain carries TRBV5-1 and TRBJ2-7, with 11 bases that match TRBD2. The CDR3 is 15 residues long. V was clipped by 9 bases and J by 3 bases; unmatched bases: 11. Germline V gene sequence: CDR1 SGHRS, CDR2 YFSETQ. CDR3: CANRHSGRALYEQYF. Here the CDR3 DNA reads TGCGCCAACCGACATAGCGGGAGGGCCCTCTACGAGCAGTACTTC.

Details on this clone: At one boundary the junction diverges from the germline segment, which might be a read error. V usage is TRBV7-7 and J usage is TRBJ2-7; 10 bases fit TRBD1. This CDR3 is built from 13 residues. The germline V gene has CDR1 SSHAT and CDR2 FNYEAQ (reference sequence). CDR3 coding DNA: TGTGCTAGCAGCTCTGGGACAGGGGATAAGCAGTACTTC. This sequence encodes CASSSGTGDKQYF. The complete variable domain, with remaining parts taken from reference TRBV7-7 and TRBJ2-7, reads GAGVSQSPRYKVTKRGQDVTLRCDPISSHATLYWYQQALGQGPEFLTYFNYEAQPDKSGLPSDRFSAERPEGSISTLTIQRTEQRDSAMYRCASSSGTGDKQYFGPGTRLTVT.

The chain carries TRBV5-1 and TRBJ1-2, with TRBD1 matching over 7 bases. J was trimmed by 7 bases and V by 1 base; bases with no gene match: 10. Germline-derived CDR1 and CDR2 are SGHRS and YFSETQ. The length of the CDR3 is 15 residues. The CDR3 here is CASSLRRTGAGGYTF. In DNA form, the CDR3 reads TGCGCCAGCAGCTTGAGAAGAACAGGGGCGGGTGGCTACACCTTC.

This chain connects TRBV5-6 to TRBJ1-5; D may be TRBD1 (5 bases). This CDR3 has 14 residues. Germline V gene sequence: CDR1 SGHDT, CDR2 YYEEEE. The ends were cut back, 1 base at V and 3 bases at J, with 8 bases in the middle. Here the CDR3 DNA reads TGTGCCAGCAGCTTGAAGGACAACAATCAGCCCCAGCATTTT. Translating it yields CASSLKDNNQPQHF. Full variable domain (missing parts from reference TRBV5-6 and TRBJ1-5): DAGVTQSPTHLIKTRGQQVTLRCSPKSGHDTVSWYQQALGQGPQFIFQYYEEEERQRGNFPDRFSGHQFPNYSSELNVNALLLGDSALYLCASSLKDNNQPQHFGDGTRLSIL.

The chain combines TRBV4-1 with TRBJ2-5; no definite D call. Trimming shortened V by 6 bases and J by 0 bases, and 8 bases separated the two germline ends. CDR1 and CDR2 (germline): MGHRA, YSYEKL. The CDR3 contains 13 residues. CDR3 amino acids: CASSLTDQETQYF. As DNA, the CDR3 is TGCGCCAGCAGTTTGACTGACCAAGAGACCCAGTACTTC.

The rearrangement links TRBV27 to TRBJ2-5; 9 nucleotides align to TRBD1. The tail of the sequence fits TRBJ2-7 better, so the J call may be wrong. This CDR3 spans 15 amino acids. From germline, CDR1 is MNHEY and CDR2 SMNVEV (reference sequence). CDR3 sequence reads: CASSERTGGPYEQYF. The CDR3, as DNA: TGTGCCAGCAGTGAACGCACAGGGGGCCCCTACGAGCAGTACTTC.

CDR3 in amino acids: CASSRGGSSYEQYF. CDR3 DNA sequence: TGTGCCAGCAGCCGCGGCGGAAGCTCCTACGAGCAGTACTTC. The gene calls are TRBV6-6 and TRBJ2-7; no clear D gene. Germline CDR1 reads MNHNY; CDR2 reads SVGAGI (reference sequence). Trimming shortened V by 6 bases and J by 0 bases, and 12 bases separated the two germline ends. This CDR3 region has 14 residues.

The V call is TRBV6-1, the J call TRBJ1-5; the match to TRBD1 covers 7 bases. Trimming at V came to 7 bases and at J to 4 bases, leaving 7 bases not matched to a gene. Germline lookup yields CDR1 MNHNS and CDR2 SASEGT. The CDR3 is made up of 14 amino acids. As DNA, the CDR3 is TGTGCCAGCACCCCAACAGGGGTTAATCAGCCCCAGCATTTT. It specifies CASTPTGVNQPQHF.

V usage is TRBV5-1 and J usage is TRBJ1-2; D possibly corresponds to TRBD1 (5 bases). CDR3 length: 14 residues. The germline gives CDR1 SGHRS, CDR2 YFSETQ. V was cut by 0 bases and J by 7 bases, with 13 bases left in between. The CDR3 DNA sequence: TGCGCCAGCAGCTTGGGGACGGACACTATTGGCTACACCTTC. This translates into CASSLGTDTIGYTF.

This clone was observed a single time. The genes are TRBV28 and TRBJ2-7; no firm D call. Germline V gene lookup returns CDR1 MDHEN and CDR2 SYDVKM. This CDR3 spans 12 amino acids. With 3 bases removed from V and 4 bases from J, the gap between germline ends came to 7 bases. CDR3 coding DNA: TGTGCCAGCAGTTTCTCCTATTACGAGCAGTACTTC. The encoded protein is CASSFSYYEQYF.

The genes are TRBV4-1 and TRBJ1-2; perhaps TRBD1 as D (6 bases). The CDR3 runs 14 residues. V was clipped by 2 bases and J by 5 bases, with 12 bases between them. From germline, CDR1 is MGHRA and CDR2 YSYEKL. CDR3 residues: CASSQSPGQYGYTF. In DNA, the CDR3 is TGCGCCAGCAGCCAATCCCCGGGACAATATGGCTACACCTTC.

The chain recombines TRBV5-1 with TRBJ2-3; possible D gene TRBD2, 5 bases. Between the trimmed V and J ends, which lost 3 bases and 7 bases, there was a span of 18 bases. The CDR3 spans 15 residues. CDR1 and CDR2 from the germline V gene are SGHRS and YFSETQ. DNA of the CDR3: TGCGCCAGCAGCTCCGGGTGGACTTCTCCCTATACGCAGTATTTT. It codes for CASSSGWTSPYTQYF.

The J gene is TRBJ2-7, the V gene TRBV28; no clear D. V was cut by 4 bases and J by 3 bases, with 10 bases left in between. CDR1 is MDHEN and CDR2 is SYDVKM in the germline V gene. The CDR3 is 13 residues long. The CDR3 protein is CASSYAGLYEQYF. CDR3 DNA: TGTGCCAGCAGTTACGCAGGTCTCTACGAGCAGTACTTC.

CDR3 region: CASSTSPSGKLYEQYF. DNA of the CDR3: TGTGCCAGTAGTACCTCTCCTAGCGGGAAACTCTACGAGCAGTACTTC. The chain recombines TRBV19 with TRBJ2-7; 9 positions match TRBD2. The CDR3 consists of 16 residues. Germline assignment: CDR1 LNHDA and CDR2 SQIVND (reference sequence). The ends lost 4 bases at V and 3 bases at J; junction bases unmatched: 10.

Notes on this clone: The germline gene is not matched at one end of the junction; a read error may be the cause. The chain combines TRBV7-7 with TRBJ1-2; possibly TRBD1 for D (6 bases). In germline, CDR1 is SSHAT, CDR2 FNYEAQ (reference sequence). The CDR3 contains 19 residues. CDR3 sequence reads: CASSLLPARDISANYGYTF. For the CDR3, the DNA is TGTGCTAGCAGCCTACTTCCTGCCCGGGACATCTCAGCTAACTATGGCTACACCTTC. Complete variable domain (other parts from reference TRBV7-7 and TRBJ1-2): GAGVSQSPRYKVTKRGQDVTLRCDPISSHATLYWYQQALGQGPEFLTYFNYEAQPDKSGLPSDRFSAERPEGSISTLTIQRTEQRDSAMYRCASSLLPARDISANYGYTFGSGTRLTVV.

CDR3 DNA: TGCGCCAGCAGCTCCTCGGGACCGGGACAGGGGGCAAAGGATACGCAGTATTTT. Protein sequence: CASSSSGPGQGAKDTQYF. The chain couples TRBV5-1 to TRBJ2-3, with TRBD1 matching over 12 bases. Germline values: CDR1 SGHRS, CDR2 YFSETQ. V trimming: 3 bases; J trimming: 6 bases; junction bases outside the gene matches: 14. The CDR3 is 18 residues long.

This clone was seen only once. One end of the junction is discordant with germline, which a read error may explain. V is TRBV2 and J is TRBJ2-7; D uncertain. Germline lookup yields CDR1 SNHLY and CDR2 FYNNEI. The CDR3 has 8 amino acids. The CDR3 loop reads CASSEARF. CDR3 nucleotides: TGTGCCAGCAGTGAAGCCCGCTTC. The complete variable domain, with remaining parts taken from reference TRBV2 and TRBJ2-7, reads EPEVTQTPSHQVTQMGQEVILRCVPISNHLYFYWYRQILGQKVEFLVSFYNNEISEKSEIFDDQFSVERPDGSNFTLKIRSTKLEDSAMYFCASSEARFGPGTRLTVT.

This clone is a singleton in its sample. This CDR3 is CASKWATGANVLTF. The CDR3 bases are TGTGCCAGCAAGTGGGCAACTGGGGCCAACGTCCTGACTTTC. The J gene is TRBJ2-6, the V gene TRBV6-1; D gene ambiguous. CDR3 length: 14 residues. The V and J ends lost 7 bases and 2 bases respectively, with 9 bases between them. Per germline, CDR1 MNHNS and CDR2 SASEGT.

The V and J genes are TRBV28 and TRBJ2-2; TRBD1 aligns across 12 bases. Trimming at V came to 6 bases and at J to 7 bases, leaving 9 bases not matched to a gene. The V gene's germline CDR1 is MDHEN and CDR2 SYDVKM. This CDR3 is 16 amino acids long. The chain's CDR3 is CASSSPGQGAVGELFF. The CDR3 nucleotides read TGTGCCAGCAGCTCCCCGGGACAGGGGGCGGTCGGGGAGCTGTTTTTT.

DNA of the CDR3: TGTGCCAGCAGTTTAAGCCGGGGAGTCAAGAATCAGCCCCAGCATTTT. Translation: CASSLSRGVKNQPQHF. This chain joins TRBV27 and TRBJ1-5; D is unresolved. The V end lost 2 bases, the J end lost 4 bases, and 15 bases lay between the germline ends. The CDR3 has 16 residues. The germline CDR1 and CDR2 sequences are MNHEY and SMNVEV (reference sequence).

This clone was counted once. The chain is built from TRBV7-9 and TRBJ2-3, with 7 bases identical to TRBD2. V shed 1 base and J 0 bases; nucleotides not matched to a gene: 4. CDR3 size: 16 residues. Germline V gene lookup returns CDR1 SEHNR and CDR2 FQNEAQ (reference sequence). The CDR3: CASSLGLAVSTDTQYF. The CDR3 nucleotides read TGTGCCAGCAGCTTAGGCCTAGCGGTTAGCACAGATACGCAGTATTTT.

The chain links TRBV23-1 to TRBJ2-1, with 9 bases that match TRBD2. TRBV23-1 has ORF status, its function being uncertain. This CDR3 is built from 19 residues. V was clipped by 4 bases and J by 1 base; unmatched bases: 14. The CDR3: CASSPPGTSCVRSYNEQFF. The CDR3 bases are TGCGCCAGCAGTCCTCCCGGGACTAGCTGTGTGAGGTCCTACAATGAGCAGTTCTTC.

The chain recombines TRBV30 with TRBJ1-1; TRBD1 is a possible D gene (5 bases). The germline V gene has CDR1 GTSNPN and CDR2 SVGIG (reference sequence). Trimming left V 7 bases short and J 3 bases short, with 6 bases between. This CDR3 contains 10 residues. In nucleotides, the CDR3 is TGTGCCTCGGGGGACACTGAAGCTTTCTTT. Translation gives CASGDTEAFF.

This clone was counted a single time. The rearrangement links TRBV4-2 to TRBJ2-7; TRBD2 matches at 13 bases. This CDR3 region has 17 residues. Trimming took 1 base from V and 3 from J; bases not matched to a gene: 6. Germline lookup yields CDR1 LGHNA and CDR2 YNFKEQ. Here the CDR3 DNA reads TGTGCCAGCAGCCAAGGGGCGGGACTAGCGGGAATCTACGAGCAGTACTTC. It yields the protein CASSQGAGLAGIYEQYF.

The chain carries TRBV28 and TRBJ1-5, with a tentative D call TRBD1 (5 bases). Germline CDR1 is MDHEN and CDR2 is SYDVKM. There are 11 residues in the CDR3. Trimming removed 4 bases from V and 7 bases from J, with 5 bases in between. The CDR3 nucleotides are TGTGCCAGCAGTTCAGGGCAGCCCCAGCATTTT. It is translated as CASSSGQPQHF.

This clone has only a few counts. The genes are TRBV7-9 and TRBJ1-2, with D tentatively TRBD1 (5 bases). The germline V gene has CDR1 SEHNR and CDR2 FQNEAQ (reference sequence). Trimming stripped 5 bases from V and 8 bases from J, with 15 bases between. The CDR3 has 13 residues. CDR3 loop: CASSPPGGEGYTF. CDR3 DNA: TGTGCCAGCAGCCCCCCGGGGGGGGAAGGCTACACCTTC.

V usage is TRBV30 and J usage is TRBJ1-6, with D possibly TRBD1 on 6 matching bases. In germline, CDR1 is GTSNPN, CDR2 SVGIG (reference sequence). Trimming cost V 5 bases and J 1 base, with 18 bases left between them. The CDR3 runs to 17 residues. Here the CDR3 reads CAWSRGSLVSYNSPLHF. CDR3 bases: TGTGCCTGGTCCAGGGGAAGCCTTGTATCCTATAATTCACCCCTCCACTTT. The entire variable domain, with the rest obtained from reference TRBV30 and TRBJ1-6, is as follows: SQTIHQWPATLVQPVGSPLSLECTVEGTSNPNLYWYRQAAGRGLQLLFYSVGIGQISSEVPQNLSASRPQDRQFILSSKKLLLSDSGFYLCAWSRGSLVSYNSPLHFGNGTRLTVT.